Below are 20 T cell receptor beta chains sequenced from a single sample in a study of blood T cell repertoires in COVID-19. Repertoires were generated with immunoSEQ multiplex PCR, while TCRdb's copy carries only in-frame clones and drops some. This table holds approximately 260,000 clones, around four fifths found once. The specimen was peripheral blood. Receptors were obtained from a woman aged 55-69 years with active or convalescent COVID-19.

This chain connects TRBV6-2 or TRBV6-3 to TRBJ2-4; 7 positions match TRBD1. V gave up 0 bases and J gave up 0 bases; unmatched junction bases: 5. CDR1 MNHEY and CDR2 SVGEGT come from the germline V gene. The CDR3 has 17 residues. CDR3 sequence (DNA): TGTGCCAGCAGTTACTCCGGGACAGCTATAGCCAAAAACATTCAGTACTTC. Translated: CASSYSGTAIAKNIQYF.

The CDR3 loop reads CASSFRRQPQHF. Written as DNA, the CDR3 is TGTGCCAGCAGTTTTCGGAGGCAGCCCCAGCATTTT. The V and J genes are TRBV12-3 or TRBV12-4 and TRBJ1-5; D unresolved. With 3 bases removed from V and 7 bases from J, the gap between germline ends came to 7 bases. The CDR3 is made up of 12 amino acids.

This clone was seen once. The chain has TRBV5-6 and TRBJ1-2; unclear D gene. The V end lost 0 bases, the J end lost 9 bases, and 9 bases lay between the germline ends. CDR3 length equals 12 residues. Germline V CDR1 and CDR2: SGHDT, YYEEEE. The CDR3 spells CASSLAGWSYTF. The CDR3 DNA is TGTGCCAGCAGCTTGGCCGGGTGGAGCTACACCTTC. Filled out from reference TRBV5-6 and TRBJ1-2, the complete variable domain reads DAGVTQSPTHLIKTRGQQVTLRCSPKSGHDTVSWYQQALGQGPQFIFQYYEEEERQRGNFPDRFSGHQFPNYSSELNVNALLLGDSALYLCASSLAGWSYTFGSGTRLTVV.

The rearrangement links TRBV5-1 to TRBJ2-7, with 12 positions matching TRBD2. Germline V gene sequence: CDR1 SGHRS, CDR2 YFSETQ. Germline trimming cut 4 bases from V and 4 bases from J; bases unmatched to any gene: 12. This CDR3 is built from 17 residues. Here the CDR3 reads CASSPRTSGALWYEQYF. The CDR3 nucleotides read TGCGCCAGCAGCCCAAGGACTAGCGGGGCCCTTTGGTACGAGCAGTACTTC.

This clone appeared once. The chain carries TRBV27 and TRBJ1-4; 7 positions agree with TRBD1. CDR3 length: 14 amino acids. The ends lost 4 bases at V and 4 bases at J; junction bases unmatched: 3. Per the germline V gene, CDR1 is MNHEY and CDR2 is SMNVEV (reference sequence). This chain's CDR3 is CASSSHRGNEKLFF. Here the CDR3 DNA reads TGTGCCAGCAGTTCTCACAGGGGTAATGAAAAACTGTTTTTT.

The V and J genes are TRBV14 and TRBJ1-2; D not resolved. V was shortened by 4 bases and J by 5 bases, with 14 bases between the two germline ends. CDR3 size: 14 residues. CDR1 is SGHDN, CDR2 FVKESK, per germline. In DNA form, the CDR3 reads TGTGCCAGCAGCCGAGGGCCCCCCTCTTATGGCTACACCTTC. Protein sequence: CASSRGPPSYGYTF. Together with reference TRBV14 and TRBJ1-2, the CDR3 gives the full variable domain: EAGVTQFPSHSVIEKGQTVTLRCDPISGHDNLYWYRRVMGKEIKFLLHFVKESKQDESGMPNNRFLAERTGGTYSTLKVQPAELEDSGVYFCASSRGPPSYGYTFGSGTRLTVV.

The CDR3 DNA follows: TGTGCCTGGAAAAAAGGGACAGGGGTCTACGAGCAGTACTTC. As protein: CAWKKGTGVYEQYF. The chain combines TRBV30 with TRBJ2-7, with 10 bases that match TRBD1. This CDR3 spans 14 amino acids. The V and J ends lost 4 bases and 3 bases, in that order; junction bases with no gene match: 6. Germline CDR1 and CDR2: GTSNPN and SVGIG (reference sequence).

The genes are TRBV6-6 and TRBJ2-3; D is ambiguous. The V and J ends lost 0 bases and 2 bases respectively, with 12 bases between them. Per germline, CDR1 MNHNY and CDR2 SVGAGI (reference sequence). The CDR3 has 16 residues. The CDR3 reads CASSYSRGISTDTQYF. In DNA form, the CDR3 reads TGTGCCAGCAGTTACTCACGAGGCATCTCCACAGATACGCAGTATTTT.

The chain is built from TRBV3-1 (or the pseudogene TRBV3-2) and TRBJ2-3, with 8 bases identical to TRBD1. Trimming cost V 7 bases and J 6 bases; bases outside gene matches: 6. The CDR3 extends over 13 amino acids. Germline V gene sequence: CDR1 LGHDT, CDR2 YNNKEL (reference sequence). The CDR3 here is CASNTGGTDTQYF. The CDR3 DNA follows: TGTGCCAGCAATACAGGGGGTACGGATACGCAGTATTTT.

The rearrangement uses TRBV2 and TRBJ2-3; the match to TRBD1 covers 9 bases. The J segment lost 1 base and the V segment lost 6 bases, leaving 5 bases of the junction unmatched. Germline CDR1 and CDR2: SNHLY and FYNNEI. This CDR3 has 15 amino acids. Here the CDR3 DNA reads TGTGCCAGCAGACGTAGACAGGGGGGCACAGATACGCAGTATTTT. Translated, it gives CASRRRQGGTDTQYF.

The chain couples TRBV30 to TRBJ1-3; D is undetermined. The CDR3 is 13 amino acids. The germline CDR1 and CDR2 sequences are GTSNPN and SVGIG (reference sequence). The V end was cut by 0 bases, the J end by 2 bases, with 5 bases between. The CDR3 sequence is CAWSVLAGNTIYF. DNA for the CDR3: TGTGCCTGGAGTGTCCTCGCTGGAAACACCATATATTTT.

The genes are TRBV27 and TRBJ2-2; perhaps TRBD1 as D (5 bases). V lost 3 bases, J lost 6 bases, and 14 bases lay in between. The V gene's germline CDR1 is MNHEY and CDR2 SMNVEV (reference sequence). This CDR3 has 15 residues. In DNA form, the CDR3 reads TGTGCCAGCAGTTTCAGTAGGGGATTTTCCGGGGAGCTGTTTTTT. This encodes CASSFSRGFSGELFF.

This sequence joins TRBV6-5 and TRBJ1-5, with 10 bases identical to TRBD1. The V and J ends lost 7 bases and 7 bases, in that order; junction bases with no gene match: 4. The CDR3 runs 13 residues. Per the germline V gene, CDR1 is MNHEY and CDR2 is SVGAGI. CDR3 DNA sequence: TGTGCCAGCACCGGGGGACAGGGGCAGCCCCAGCATTTT. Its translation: CASTGGQGQPQHF.

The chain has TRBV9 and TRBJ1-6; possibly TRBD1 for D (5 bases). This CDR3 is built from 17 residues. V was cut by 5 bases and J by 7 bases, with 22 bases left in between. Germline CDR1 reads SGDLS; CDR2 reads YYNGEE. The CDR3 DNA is TGTGCCAGCAGTTCTGGGGGAGGGGCTAGGGAGAATTCACCCCTCCACTTT. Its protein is CASSSGGGARENSPLHF.

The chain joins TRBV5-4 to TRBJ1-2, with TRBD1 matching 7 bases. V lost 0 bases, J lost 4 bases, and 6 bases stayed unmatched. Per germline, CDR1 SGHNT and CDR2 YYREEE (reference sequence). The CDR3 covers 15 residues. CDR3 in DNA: TGTGCCAGCAGCTTGGGCGAGGGGGCCCTCTATGGCTACACCTTC. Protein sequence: CASSLGEGALYGYTF.

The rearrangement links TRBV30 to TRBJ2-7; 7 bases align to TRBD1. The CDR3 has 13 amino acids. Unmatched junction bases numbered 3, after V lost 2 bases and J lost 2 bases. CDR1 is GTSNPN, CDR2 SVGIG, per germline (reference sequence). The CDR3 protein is CAWSLGQAYEQYF. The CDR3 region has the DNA TGTGCCTGGAGTCTCGGACAGGCCTACGAGCAGTACTTC.

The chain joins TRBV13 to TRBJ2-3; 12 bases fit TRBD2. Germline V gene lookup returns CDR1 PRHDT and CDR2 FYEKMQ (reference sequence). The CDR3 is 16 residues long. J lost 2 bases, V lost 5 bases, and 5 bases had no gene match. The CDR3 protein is CASSPGTSGLTDTQYF. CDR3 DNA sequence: TGTGCCAGCAGCCCAGGGACTAGCGGGCTCACAGATACGCAGTATTTT.

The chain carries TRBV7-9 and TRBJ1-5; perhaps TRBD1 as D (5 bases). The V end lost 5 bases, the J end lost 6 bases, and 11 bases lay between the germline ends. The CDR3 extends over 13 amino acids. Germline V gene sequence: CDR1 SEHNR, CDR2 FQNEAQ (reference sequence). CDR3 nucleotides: TGTGCCAGCAGCGCGGGGGGGGTTCAGCCCCAGCATTTT. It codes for CASSAGGVQPQHF. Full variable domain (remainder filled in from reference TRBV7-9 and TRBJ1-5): DTGVSQNPRHKITKRGQNVTFRCDPISEHNRLYWYRQTLGQGPEFLTYFQNEAQLEKSRLLSDRFSAERPKGSFSTLEIQRTEQGDSAMYLCASSAGGVQPQHFGDGTRLSIL.

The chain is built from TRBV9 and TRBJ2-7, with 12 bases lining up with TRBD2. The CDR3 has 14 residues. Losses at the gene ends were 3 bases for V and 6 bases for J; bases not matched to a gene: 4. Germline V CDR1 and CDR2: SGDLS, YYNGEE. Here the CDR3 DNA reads TGTGCCAGCAGCGGACTAGCGGGGGTGGGCGAGCAGTACTTC. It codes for CASSGLAGVGEQYF.

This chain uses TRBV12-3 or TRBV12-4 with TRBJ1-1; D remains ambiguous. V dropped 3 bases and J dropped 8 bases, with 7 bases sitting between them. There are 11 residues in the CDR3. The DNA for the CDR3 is TGTGCCAGCAGTTTCTATCGGGAAGCTTTCTTT. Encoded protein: CASSFYREAFF.